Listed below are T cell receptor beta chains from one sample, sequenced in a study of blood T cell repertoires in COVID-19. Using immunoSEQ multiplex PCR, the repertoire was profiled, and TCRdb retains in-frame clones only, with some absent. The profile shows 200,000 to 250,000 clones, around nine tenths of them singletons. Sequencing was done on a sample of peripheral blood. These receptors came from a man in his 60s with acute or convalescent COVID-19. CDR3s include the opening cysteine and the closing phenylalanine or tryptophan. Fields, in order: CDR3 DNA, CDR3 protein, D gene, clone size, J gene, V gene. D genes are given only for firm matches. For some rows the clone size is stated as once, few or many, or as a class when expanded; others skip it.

TGTGCCAGCAGTGACCCTACCGAGACCCAGTACTTC CASSDPTETQYF . . TRBJ2-5 TRBV2
TGCGCCAGCAGGGGGACAGGCAACTATGGCTACACCTTC CASRGTGNYGYTF TRBD1 once TRBJ1-2 TRBV4-1
TGCGCCAGCAGCTTCGTTGCAGGGGGCACAGATACGCAGTATTTT CASSFVAGGTDTQYF . . TRBJ2-3 TRBV5-1
TGTGCCAGCAGGAAGGGACAGGGGATATGGGGGAACACTGAAGCTTTCTTT CASRKGQGIWGNTEAFF TRBD1 . TRBJ1-1 TRBV27
TGTGCCAGCAGCTTAGTTCCTGTTAGAAAAGGCACAGATACGCAGTATTTT CASSLVPVRKGTDTQYF . few TRBJ2-3 TRBV7-8
TGTGCCATCAGCAAAGACTCCACCGGGGAGCTGTTTTTT CAISKDSTGELFF . . TRBJ2-2 TRBV10-3
TGTGCCAGTAGTCCTCTCTGGGACTCCACTACGCAGTATTTT CASSPLWDSTTQYF . . TRBJ2-3 TRBV19
TGTGCCAGCACCCGGACAGGGACAACAGATACGCAGTATTTT CASTRTGTTDTQYF TRBD1 . TRBJ2-3 TRBV9
TGCGCCAGCGGAGAAGCAAATGAAAAACTGTTTTTT CASGEANEKLFF . once TRBJ1-4 TRBV10-2
TGTGCCAGCACCCCCGGGGGAGGGGGCACCGGGGAGCTGTTTTTT CASTPGGGGTGELFF . . TRBJ2-2 TRBV7-3
TGTGCCAGCAGTTTGGGACAGGGGAGGTATGGCTACACCTTC CASSLGQGRYGYTF TRBD1 . TRBJ1-2 TRBV27
TGTGCCAGCAGCTCCCCCGGAGCGGGTGGCGGCTACACCTTC CASSSPGAGGGYTF . . TRBJ1-2 TRBV6-5
TGTGCCTGGAGTGTATTTGGGACAGGGAAAGAGACCCAGTACTTC CAWSVFGTGKETQYF TRBD1 . TRBJ2-5 TRBV30
TGTGCCAGCATACGGGGGGCCAACCAAGAGACCCAGTACTTC CASIRGANQETQYF . . TRBJ2-5 TRBV5-5
TGTGCCAGCACTATCGGGACAGCCAACAATGAGCAGTTCTTC CASTIGTANNEQFF TRBD1 . TRBJ2-1 TRBV6-5
TGCGCCAGCAGCTTGGAGCGGCAGGGGAGTGAAAAACTGTTTTTT CASSLERQGSEKLFF . . TRBJ1-4 TRBV5-1
TGTGCCAGCAAAGCGGGGGGCCCCCAAGAGACCCAGTACTTC CASKAGGPQETQYF TRBD2 few TRBJ2-5 TRBV6-5
TGTGCCAGCAGTTACTCGACTTCAGCGACAGGGGAAGGGGGCACTGAAGCTTTCTTT CASSYSTSATGEGGTEAFF TRBD1 . TRBJ1-1 TRBV6-2/TRBV6-3
TGTGCCACCAGTGATCCAAAAATCTCCTACAATGAGCAGTTCTTC CATSDPKISYNEQFF . . TRBJ2-1 TRBV24-1
TGTGCCAGCAGCTACGCGGGGGGCCGCAATGAGCAGTTCTTC CASSYAGGRNEQFF TRBD2 . TRBJ2-1 TRBV6-5
TGTGCCAGCAGCTCAAAGGGGGTTCCTAGCACAGATACGCAGTATTTT CASSSKGVPSTDTQYF . . TRBJ2-3 TRBV5-4
TGTGCCAGCAGTTCCCGGGACAGGGGAACCTATGGCTACACCTTC CASSSRDRGTYGYTF TRBD1 . TRBJ1-2 TRBV28